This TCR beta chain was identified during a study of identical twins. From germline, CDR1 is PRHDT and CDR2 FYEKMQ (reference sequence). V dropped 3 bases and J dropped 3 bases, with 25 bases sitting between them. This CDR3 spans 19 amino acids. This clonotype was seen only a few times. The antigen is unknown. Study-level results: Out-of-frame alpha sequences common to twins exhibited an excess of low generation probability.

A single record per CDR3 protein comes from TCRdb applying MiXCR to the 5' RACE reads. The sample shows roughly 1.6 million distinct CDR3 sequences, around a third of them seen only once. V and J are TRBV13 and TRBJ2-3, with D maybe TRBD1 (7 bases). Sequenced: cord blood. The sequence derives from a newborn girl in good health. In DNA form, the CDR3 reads TGTGCCAGCAGCTTCGGCCCTTTACAGGGGAGGAAGACGACAGATACGCAGTATTTT. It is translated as CASSFGPLQGRKTTDTQYF.